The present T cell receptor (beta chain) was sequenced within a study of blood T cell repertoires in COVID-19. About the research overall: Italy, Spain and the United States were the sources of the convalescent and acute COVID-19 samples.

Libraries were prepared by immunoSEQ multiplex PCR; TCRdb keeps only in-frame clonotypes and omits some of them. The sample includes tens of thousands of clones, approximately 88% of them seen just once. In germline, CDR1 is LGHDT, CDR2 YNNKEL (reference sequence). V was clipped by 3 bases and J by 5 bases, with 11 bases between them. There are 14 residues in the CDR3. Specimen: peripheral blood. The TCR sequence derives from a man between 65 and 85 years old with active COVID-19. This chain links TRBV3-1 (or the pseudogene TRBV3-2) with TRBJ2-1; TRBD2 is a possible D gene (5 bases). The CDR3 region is CASSHAGGHNEQFF. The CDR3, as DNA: TGTGCCAGCAGCCACGCTGGAGGACACAATGAGCAGTTCTTC.